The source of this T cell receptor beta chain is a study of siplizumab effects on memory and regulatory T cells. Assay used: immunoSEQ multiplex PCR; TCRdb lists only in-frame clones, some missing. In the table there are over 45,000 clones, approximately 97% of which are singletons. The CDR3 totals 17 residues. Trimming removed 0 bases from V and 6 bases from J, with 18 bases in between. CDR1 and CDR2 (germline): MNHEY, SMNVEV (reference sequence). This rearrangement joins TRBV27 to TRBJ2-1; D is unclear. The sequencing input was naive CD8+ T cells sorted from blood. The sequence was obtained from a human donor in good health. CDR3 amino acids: CASSLSTQVVGSNEQFF. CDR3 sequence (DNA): TGTGCCAGCAGTTTATCGACCCAAGTTGTAGGCAGCAATGAGCAGTTCTTC.